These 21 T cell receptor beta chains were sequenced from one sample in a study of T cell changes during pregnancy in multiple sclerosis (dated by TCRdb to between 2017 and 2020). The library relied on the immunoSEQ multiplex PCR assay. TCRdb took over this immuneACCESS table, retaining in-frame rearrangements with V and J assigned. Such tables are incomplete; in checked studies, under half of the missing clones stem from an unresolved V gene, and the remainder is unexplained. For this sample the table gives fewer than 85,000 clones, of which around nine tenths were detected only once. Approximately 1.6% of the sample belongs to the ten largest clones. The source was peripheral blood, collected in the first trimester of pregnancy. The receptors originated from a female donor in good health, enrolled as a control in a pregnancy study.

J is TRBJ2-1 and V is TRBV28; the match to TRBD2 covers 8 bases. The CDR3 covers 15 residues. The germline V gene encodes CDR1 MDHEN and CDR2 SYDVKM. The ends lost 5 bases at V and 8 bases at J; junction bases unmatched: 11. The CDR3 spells CASSPQRGWLDEQFF. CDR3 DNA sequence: TGTGCCAGCAGTCCCCAGCGGGGGTGGTTGGATGAGCAGTTCTTC.

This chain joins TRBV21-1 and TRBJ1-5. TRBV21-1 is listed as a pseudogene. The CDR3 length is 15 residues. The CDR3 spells CASNLSTGSNQPQHF. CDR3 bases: TGTGCCAGCAACCTTTCGACGGGGAGCAATCAGCCCCAGCATTTT.

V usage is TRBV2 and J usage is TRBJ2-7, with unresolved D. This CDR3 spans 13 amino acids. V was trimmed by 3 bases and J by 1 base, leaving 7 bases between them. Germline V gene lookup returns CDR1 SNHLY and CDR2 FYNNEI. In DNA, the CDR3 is TGTGCCAGCAGTGACGACGGGTCCTACGAGCAGTACTTC. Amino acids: CASSDDGSYEQYF. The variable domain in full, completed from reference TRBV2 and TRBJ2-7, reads EPEVTQTPSHQVTQMGQEVILRCVPISNHLYFYWYRQILGQKVEFLVSFYNNEISEKSEIFDDQFSVERPDGSNFTLKIRSTKLEDSAMYFCASSDDGSYEQYFGPGTRLTVT.

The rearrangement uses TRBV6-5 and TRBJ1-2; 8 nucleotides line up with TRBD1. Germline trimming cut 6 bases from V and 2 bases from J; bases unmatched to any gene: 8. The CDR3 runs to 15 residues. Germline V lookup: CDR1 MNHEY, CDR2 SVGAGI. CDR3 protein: CASRGGQAPNYGYTF. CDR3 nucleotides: TGTGCCAGCAGAGGGGGACAGGCACCCAACTATGGCTACACCTTC.

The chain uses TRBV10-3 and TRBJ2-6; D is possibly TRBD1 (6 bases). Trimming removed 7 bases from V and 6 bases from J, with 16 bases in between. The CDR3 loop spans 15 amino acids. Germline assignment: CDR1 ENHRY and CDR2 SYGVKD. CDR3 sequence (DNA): TGTGCCATCACGCAGGGGTCTCTCGTGGCCAACGTCCTGACTTTC. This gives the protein CAITQGSLVANVLTF.

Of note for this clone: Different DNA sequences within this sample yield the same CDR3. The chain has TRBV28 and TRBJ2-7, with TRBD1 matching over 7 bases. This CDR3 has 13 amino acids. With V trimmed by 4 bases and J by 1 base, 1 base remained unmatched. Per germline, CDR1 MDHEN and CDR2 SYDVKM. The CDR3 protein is CASSWTGSYEQYF. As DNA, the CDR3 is TGTGCCAGCAGTTGGACAGGTTCCTACGAGCAGTACTTC.

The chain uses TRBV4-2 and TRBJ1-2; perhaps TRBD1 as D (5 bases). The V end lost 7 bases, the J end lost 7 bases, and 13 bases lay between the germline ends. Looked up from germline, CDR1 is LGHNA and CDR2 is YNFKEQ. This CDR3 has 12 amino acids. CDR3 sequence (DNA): TGTGCCAGCAACACGGGGGGTGGTGGCTACACCTTC. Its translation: CASNTGGGGYTF.

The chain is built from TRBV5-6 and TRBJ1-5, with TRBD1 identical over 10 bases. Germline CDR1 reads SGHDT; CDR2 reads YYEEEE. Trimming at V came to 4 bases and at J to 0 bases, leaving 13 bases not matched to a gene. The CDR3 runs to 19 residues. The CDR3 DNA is TGTGCCAGCAGCCGGTGGGGACAGGGGATTTGGGATAGCAATCAGCCCCAGCATTTT. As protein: CASSRWGQGIWDSNQPQHF.

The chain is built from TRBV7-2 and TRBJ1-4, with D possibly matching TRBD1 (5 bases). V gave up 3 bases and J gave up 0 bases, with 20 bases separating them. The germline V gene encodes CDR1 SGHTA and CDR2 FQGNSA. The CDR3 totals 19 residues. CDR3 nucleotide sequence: TGTGCCAGCAGCTTGGGGCTTGGTCGGGGGAGCACAACTAATGAAAAACTGTTTTTT. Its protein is CASSLGLGRGSTTNEKLFF.

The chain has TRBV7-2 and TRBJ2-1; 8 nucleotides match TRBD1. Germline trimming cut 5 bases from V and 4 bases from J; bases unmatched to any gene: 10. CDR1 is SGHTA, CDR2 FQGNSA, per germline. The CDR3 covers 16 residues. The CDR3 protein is CASSIRQGLLYNEQFF. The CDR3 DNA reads TGTGCCAGCAGCATACGACAGGGGCTTTTATACAATGAGCAGTTCTTC.

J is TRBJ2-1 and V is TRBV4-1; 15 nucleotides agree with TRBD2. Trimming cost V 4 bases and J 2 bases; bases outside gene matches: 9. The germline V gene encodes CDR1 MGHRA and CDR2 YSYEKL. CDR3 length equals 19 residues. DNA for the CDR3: TGCGCCAGCAGCCGATACCCGGGACTAGCGGGAGGTGCCTACAATGAGCAGTTCTTC. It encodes CASSRYPGLAGGAYNEQFF.

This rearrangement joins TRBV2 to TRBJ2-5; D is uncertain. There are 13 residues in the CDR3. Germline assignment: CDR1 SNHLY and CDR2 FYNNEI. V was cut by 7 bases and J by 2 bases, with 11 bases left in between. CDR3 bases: TGTGCCAGCATGGGTGTACAGCAAGAGACCCAGTACTTC. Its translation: CASMGVQQETQYF. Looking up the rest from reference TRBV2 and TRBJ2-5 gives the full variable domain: EPEVTQTPSHQVTQMGQEVILRCVPISNHLYFYWYRQILGQKVEFLVSFYNNEISEKSEIFDDQFSVERPDGSNFTLKIRSTKLEDSAMYFCASMGVQQETQYFGPGTRLLVL.

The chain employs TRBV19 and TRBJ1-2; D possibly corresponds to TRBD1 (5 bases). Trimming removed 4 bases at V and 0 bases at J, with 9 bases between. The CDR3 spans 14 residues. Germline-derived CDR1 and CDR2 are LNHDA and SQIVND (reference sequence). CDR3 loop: CASSRGRPNYGYTF. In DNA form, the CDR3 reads TGTGCCAGTAGTAGGGGCAGGCCTAACTATGGCTACACCTTC.

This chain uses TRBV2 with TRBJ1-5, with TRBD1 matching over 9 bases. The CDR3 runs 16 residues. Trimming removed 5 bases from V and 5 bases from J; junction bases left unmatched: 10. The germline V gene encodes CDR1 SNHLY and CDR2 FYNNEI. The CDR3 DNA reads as TGTGCCAGCAGTACGGGACAGGGCACCTCTCATCAGCCCCAGCATTTT. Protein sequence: CASSTGQGTSHQPQHF.

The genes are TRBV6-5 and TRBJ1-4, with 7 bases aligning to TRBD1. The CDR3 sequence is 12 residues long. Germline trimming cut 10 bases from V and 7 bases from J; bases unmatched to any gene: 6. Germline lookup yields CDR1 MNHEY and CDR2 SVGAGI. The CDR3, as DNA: TGTGCCACCCGGGGGACAGCTGAAAAACTGTTTTTT. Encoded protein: CATRGTAEKLFF.

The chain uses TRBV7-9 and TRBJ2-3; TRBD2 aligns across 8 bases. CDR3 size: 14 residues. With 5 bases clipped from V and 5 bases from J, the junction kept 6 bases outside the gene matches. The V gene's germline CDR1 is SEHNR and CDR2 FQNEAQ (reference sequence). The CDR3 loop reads CASSQGTSIDTQYF. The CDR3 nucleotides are TGTGCCAGCAGCCAAGGGACTAGTATAGATACGCAGTATTTT.

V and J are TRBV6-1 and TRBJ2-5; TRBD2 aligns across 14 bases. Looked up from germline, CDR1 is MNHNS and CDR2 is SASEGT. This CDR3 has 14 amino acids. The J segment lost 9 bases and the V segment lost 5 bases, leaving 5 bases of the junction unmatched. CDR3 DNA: TGTGCCAGCAGTTTCGGGACTAGCGGGAGCCCCCAGTACTTC. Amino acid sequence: CASSFGTSGSPQYF.

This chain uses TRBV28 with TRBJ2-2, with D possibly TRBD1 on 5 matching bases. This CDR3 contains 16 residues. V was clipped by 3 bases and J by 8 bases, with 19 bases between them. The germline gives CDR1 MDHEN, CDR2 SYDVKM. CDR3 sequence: CASSLVRGLGVGELFF. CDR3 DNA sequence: TGTGCCAGCAGTTTGGTTAGAGGATTAGGGGTGGGGGAGCTGTTTTTT.

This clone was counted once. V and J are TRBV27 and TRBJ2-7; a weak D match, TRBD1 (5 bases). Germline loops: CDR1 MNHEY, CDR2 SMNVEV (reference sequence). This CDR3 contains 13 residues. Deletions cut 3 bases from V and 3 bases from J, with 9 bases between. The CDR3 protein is CASSFRQSYEQYF. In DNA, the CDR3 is TGTGCCAGCAGTTTCCGACAGAGCTACGAGCAGTACTTC.

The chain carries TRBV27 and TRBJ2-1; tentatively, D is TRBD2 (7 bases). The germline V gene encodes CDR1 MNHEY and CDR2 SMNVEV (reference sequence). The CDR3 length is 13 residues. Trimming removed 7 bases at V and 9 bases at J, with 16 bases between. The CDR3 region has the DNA TGTGCCAGCACCTGGGGGCGGGAGAGTGAGCAGTTCTTC. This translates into CASTWGRESEQFF.

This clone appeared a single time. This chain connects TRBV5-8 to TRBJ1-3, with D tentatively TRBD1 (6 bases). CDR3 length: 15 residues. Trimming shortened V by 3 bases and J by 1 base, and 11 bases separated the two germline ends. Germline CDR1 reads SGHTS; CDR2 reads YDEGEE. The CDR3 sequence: CASSSDRLSGNTIYF. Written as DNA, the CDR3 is TGTGCCAGCAGCTCGGACAGACTGTCTGGAAACACCATATATTTT.